A selection of T cell receptor beta chains follows, all from one sample in a study of T cells after yellow fever vaccination. TCRdb analysed the 5' RACE reads with MiXCR anew, one entry per CDR3 protein. The sample holds 450,000 to 600,000 distinct CDR3 sequences, about 17% seen once. The sample here was PBMCs, taken 5 days after the first yellow fever vaccination. The receptors were sampled from a man between 18 and 29 years old who received the YFV17D yellow fever vaccine. Each CDR3 is given without its conserved first and last residue.

TRBJ2-7 | TRBV10-3 | ATHGGETYEQY
TRBJ2-3 | TRBV7-2 | ASSPDQIDTQY
TRBJ1-6 | TRBV5-1 | ASSFAGDHNSPLH
TRBJ2-7 | TRBV11-2 | ASSLRPVTFRRLDYEQY
TRBJ1-3 | TRBV3-1 | ASANTGSSRNTIY
TRBJ2-7 | TRBV5-1 | ASSSGQGLVDYEQY
TRBJ2-3 | TRBV29-1 | SAEGDTQY
TRBJ1-6 | TRBV7-2 | ASSVVARNSPLH
TRBJ1-2 | TRBV27 | ASSHSPRGQSGYT
TRBJ2-2 | TRBV20-1 | SATRSGANTGELF
TRBJ1-2 | TRBV5-1 | ASSKEGQIYGYT